Described below is a single TCR beta chain sequence and its context. Its antigen is unknown. This entry is derived from a study of T cell therapy after organ transplantation. Study information: Therapy products were autologous CMV-specific T cells, peptide-expanded for 2 to 3 weeks. A median of 1.92 x 10^8 CMV-specific T cells was infused in 2 to 6 doses.

Sequencing used immunoSEQ multiplex PCR; TCRdb keeps in-frame clones, though not all of them. The table lists tens of thousands of clones, 94% of them singletons. Trimming shortened V by 3 bases and J by 2 bases, and 6 bases separated the two germline ends. The CDR3 runs 13 residues. CDR1 SEHNR and CDR2 FQNEAQ come from the germline V gene (reference sequence). The study, taken as a whole, reports: Post-therapy reconstitution appeared to include transferred and endogenous clonotypes.

This TCR was sampled from a human patient who had received a solid organ transplant and had CMV disease. V and J are TRBV7-9 and TRBJ2-3; D is ambiguous. Sequenced here: CD8+ T cells from blood, sampled before autologous CMV-specific T cell therapy. Written as DNA, the CDR3 is TGTGCCAGCAGCTTGGGCTTCACAGATACGCAGTATTTT. Translated, it gives CASSLGFTDTQYF.